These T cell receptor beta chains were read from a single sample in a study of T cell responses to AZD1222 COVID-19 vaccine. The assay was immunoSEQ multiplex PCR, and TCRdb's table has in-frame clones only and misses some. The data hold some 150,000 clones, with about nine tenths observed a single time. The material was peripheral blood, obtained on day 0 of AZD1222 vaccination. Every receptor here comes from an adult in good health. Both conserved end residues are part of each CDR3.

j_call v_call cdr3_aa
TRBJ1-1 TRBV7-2 CASSLIGVANTEAFF
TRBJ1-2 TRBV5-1 CASSPLGRGTSDGYTF
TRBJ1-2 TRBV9 CASSVVGSGYGYTF
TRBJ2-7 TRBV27 CASSFKANYEQYF
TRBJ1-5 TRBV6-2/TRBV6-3 CASSSIHREQPQHF
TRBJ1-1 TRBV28 CATRDTNTEAFF
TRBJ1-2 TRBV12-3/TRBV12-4 CASSTGNYGYTF
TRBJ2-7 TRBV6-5 CASKPGTARHEQYF
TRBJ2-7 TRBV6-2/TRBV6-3 CASSYLDGYEQYF
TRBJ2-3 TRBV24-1 CATSDLALAGGADTQYF
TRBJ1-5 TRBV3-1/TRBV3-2 CASSQAGGNQPQHF
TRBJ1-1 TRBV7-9 CASSQARMNTEAFF
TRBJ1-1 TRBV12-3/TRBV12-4 CASSLSAFSEAFF
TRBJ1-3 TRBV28 CASGQQLSSGNTIYF
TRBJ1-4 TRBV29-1 CSVSWGLTNEKLFF
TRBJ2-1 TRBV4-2 CASSQVARGSYNEQFF
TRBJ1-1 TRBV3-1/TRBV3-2 CASSQDSGGTEAFF
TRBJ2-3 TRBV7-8 CASSLDSGTSTDTQYF
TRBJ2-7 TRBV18 CASSPQLEQYF
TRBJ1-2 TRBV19 CATRFQGLDYGYTF
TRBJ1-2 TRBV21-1 CASSKALCLGGYTF
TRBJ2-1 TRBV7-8 CASSSDRVFDNEQFF
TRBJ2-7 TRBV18 CASSPPASRAPYEQYF
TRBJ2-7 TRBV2 CASSSPWVQYF
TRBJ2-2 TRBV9 CASSPHPNGELFF
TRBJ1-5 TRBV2 CASSNQGAVSNQPQHF
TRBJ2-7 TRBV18 CASSPHSTREHPTRYF
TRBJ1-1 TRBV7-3 CASSVSSGTEAFF
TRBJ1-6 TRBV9 CASGNRDRLNSPLHF
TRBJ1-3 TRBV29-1 CSVRDTTSGNTIYF
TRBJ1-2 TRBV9 CASSVEGFGYTF
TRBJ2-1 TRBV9 CASSVVAGTGAYNEQFF
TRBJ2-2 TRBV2 CASSEAGTGELFF
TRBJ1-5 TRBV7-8 CASSPHRVGNQPQHF
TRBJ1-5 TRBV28 CASSFSVRGKYQPQHF